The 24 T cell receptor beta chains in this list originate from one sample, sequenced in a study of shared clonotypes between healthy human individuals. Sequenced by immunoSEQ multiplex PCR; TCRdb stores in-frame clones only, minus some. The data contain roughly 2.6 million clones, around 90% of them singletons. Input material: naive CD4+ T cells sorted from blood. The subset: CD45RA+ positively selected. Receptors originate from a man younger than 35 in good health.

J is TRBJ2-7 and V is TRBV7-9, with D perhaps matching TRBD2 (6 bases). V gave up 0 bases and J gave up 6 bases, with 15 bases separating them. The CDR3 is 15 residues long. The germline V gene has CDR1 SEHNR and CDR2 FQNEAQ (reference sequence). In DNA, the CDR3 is TGTGCCAGCAGCTTAGCGGGACTCGACGGGGCCGAGCAGTACTTC. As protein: CASSLAGLDGAEQYF. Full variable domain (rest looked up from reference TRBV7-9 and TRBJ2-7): DTGVSQNPRHKITKRGQNVTFRCDPISEHNRLYWYRQTLGQGPEFLTYFQNEAQLEKSRLLSDRFSAERPKGSFSTLEIQRTEQGDSAMYLCASSLAGLDGAEQYFGPGTRLTVT.

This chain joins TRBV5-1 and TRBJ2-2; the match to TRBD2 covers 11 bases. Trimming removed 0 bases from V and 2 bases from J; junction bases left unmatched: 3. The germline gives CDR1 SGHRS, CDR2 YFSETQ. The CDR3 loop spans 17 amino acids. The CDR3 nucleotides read TGCGCCAGCAGCTTGGTACTAGCGGGGGCCAACACCGGGGAGCTGTTTTTT. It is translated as CASSLVLAGANTGELFF.

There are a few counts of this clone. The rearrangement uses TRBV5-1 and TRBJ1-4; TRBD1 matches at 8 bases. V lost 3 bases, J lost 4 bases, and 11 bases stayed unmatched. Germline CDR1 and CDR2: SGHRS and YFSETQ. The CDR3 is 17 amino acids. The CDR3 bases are TGCGCCAGCAGCTCTCGGACAGGGCAAATGGATAATGAAAAACTGTTTTTT. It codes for CASSSRTGQMDNEKLFF.

CDR3: CASSGRDRLNTGELFF. The CDR3 DNA reads as TGTGCCAGCAGTGGCCGGGACAGGCTCAACACCGGGGAGCTGTTTTTT. This chain links TRBV2 with TRBJ2-2; 8 bases fit TRBD1. The CDR3 is 16 residues long. The V segment lost 4 bases and the J segment 2 bases; nucleotides outside the gene matches: 6. Germline CDR1 is SNHLY and CDR2 is FYNNEI.

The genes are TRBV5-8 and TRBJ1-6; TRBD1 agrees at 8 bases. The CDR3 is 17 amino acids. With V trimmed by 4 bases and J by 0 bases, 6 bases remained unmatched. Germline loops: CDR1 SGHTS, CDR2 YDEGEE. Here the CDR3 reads CASSNLQGGSYNSPLHF. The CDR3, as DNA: TGTGCCAGCAGCAACCTACAGGGGGGCTCCTATAATTCACCCCTCCACTTT.

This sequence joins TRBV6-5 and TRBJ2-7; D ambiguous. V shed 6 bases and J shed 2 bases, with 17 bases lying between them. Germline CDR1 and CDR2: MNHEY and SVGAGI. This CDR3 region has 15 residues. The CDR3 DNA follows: TGTGCCAGCAGATGGGAATCGCTGAGAGCCTACGAGCAGTACTTC. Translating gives CASRWESLRAYEQYF.

The CDR3 DNA reads as TGCGCCAGCAGCGGACTAGCGGGAGCGCCAGATACGCAGTATTTT. Protein: CASSGLAGAPDTQYF. The J gene is TRBJ2-3, the V gene TRBV5-1, with TRBD2 matching over 13 bases. Germline V gives CDR1 SGHRS, CDR2 YFSETQ. The CDR3 is 15 amino acids. Unmatched junction bases numbered 3, after V lost 4 bases and J lost 4 bases.

CDR3 residues: CASVPGGGNEKLFF. DNA for the CDR3: TGTGCTAGTGTTCCAGGGGGCGGTAATGAAAAACTGTTTTTT. The chain joins TRBV12-5 to TRBJ1-4; the match to TRBD1 covers 8 bases. The CDR3 is made up of 14 amino acids. J lost 4 bases, V lost 7 bases, and 5 bases had no gene match. Germline V gene lookup returns CDR1 LGHNT and CDR2 FRNRAP.

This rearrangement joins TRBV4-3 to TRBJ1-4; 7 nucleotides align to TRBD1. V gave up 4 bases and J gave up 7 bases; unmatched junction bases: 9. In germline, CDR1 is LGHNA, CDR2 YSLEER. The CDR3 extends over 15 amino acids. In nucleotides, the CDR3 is TGCGCCAGCAGCCCCGAGACAGGGAGGGGTGAAAAACTGTTTTTT. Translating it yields CASSPETGRGEKLFF.

This chain's CDR3 is CASSLEGTSGPYEQYF. CDR3 nucleotides: TGCGCCAGCAGCTTGGAAGGGACTAGCGGTCCCTACGAGCAGTACTTC. This chain connects TRBV5-1 to TRBJ2-7; 11 bases align to TRBD2. After removal of 0 bases from V and 2 bases from J, the junction contained 4 bases not matched to a gene. The CDR3 is 16 residues long. Germline V gene data show CDR1 as SGHRS and CDR2 as YFSETQ.

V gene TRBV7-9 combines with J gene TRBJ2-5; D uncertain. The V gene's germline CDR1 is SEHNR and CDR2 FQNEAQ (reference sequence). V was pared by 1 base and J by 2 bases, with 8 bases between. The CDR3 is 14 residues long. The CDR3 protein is CASSLVWGQETQYF. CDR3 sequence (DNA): TGTGCCAGCAGCTTAGTATGGGGACAAGAGACCCAGTACTTC.

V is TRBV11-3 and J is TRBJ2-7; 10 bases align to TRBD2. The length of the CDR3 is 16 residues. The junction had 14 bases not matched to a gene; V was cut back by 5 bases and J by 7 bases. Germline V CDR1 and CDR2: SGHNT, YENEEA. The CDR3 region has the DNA TGTGCCAGCAGCCCGCATCTCAGCGGGAGGGCCGAGGAGCAGTACTTC. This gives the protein CASSPHLSGRAEEQYF. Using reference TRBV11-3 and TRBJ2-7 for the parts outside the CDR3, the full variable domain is EAGVVQSPRYKIIEKKQPVAFWCNPISGHNTLYWYLQNLGQGPELLIRYENEEAVDDSQLPKDRFSAERLKGVDSTLKIQPAELGDSAVYLCASSPHLSGRAEEQYFGPGTRLTVT.

The CDR3 coding sequence is TGTGCCAGCAGTCAGGACAGGATTAATGAAAAACTGTTTTTT. Translating it yields CASSQDRINEKLFF. The V gene is TRBV6-6, the J gene TRBJ1-4; 7 nucleotides agree with TRBD1. The CDR3 runs to 14 residues. The V and J ends lost 5 bases and 4 bases, in that order; junction bases with no gene match: 4. CDR1 and CDR2 (germline): MNHNY, SVGAGI (reference sequence).

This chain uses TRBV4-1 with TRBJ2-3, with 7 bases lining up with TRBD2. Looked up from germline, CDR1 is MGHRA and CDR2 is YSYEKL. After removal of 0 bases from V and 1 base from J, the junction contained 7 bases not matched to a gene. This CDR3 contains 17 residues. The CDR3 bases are TGCGCCAGCAGCCAAGATCTACTAGCGCTAGGCACAGATACGCAGTATTTT. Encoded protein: CASSQDLLALGTDTQYF.

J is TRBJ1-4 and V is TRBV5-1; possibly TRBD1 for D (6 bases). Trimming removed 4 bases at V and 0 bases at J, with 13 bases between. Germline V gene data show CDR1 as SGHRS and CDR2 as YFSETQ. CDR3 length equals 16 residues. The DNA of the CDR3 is TGCGCCAGCAGCCTTACCGGGGGCACAACTAATGAAAAACTGTTTTTT. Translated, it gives CASSLTGGTTNEKLFF.

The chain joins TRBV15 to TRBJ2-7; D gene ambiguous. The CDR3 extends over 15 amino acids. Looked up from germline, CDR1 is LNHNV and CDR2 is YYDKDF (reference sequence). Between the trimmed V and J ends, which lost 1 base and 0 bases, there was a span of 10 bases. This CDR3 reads CATSRAAEISYEQYF. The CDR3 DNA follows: TGTGCCACCAGCAGAGCTGCGGAAATCTCCTACGAGCAGTACTTC.

The CDR3 region is CASSYPVGGFSYGYTF. DNA for the CDR3: TGTGCCAGCAGTTACCCGGTGGGGGGATTCTCCTATGGCTACACCTTC. V gene TRBV6-6 combines with J gene TRBJ1-2; D is perhaps TRBD1 (5 bases). The CDR3 length is 16 residues. V dropped 2 bases and J dropped 4 bases, with 17 bases sitting between them. Germline lookup yields CDR1 MNHNY and CDR2 SVGAGI (reference sequence).

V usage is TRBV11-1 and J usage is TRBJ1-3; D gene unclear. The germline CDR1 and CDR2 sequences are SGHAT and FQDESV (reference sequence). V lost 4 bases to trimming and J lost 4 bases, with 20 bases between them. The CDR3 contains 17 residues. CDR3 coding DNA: TGTGCCAGCAGCTCTGAGTCTCGGCCCCGGAGAGGAAACACCATATATTTT. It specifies CASSSESRPRRGNTIYF.

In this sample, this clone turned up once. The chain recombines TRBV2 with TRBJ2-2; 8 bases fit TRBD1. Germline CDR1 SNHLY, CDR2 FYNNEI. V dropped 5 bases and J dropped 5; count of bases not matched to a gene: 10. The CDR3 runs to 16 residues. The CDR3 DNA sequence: TGTGCCAGCAGTTATTCCGGACAGGGCGCTACCGGGGAGCTGTTTTTT. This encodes CASSYSGQGATGELFF.

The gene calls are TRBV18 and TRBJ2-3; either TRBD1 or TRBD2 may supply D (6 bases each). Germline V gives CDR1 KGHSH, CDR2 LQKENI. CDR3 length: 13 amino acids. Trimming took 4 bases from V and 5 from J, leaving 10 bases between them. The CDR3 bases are TGTGCCAGCTCACGACAGGAGGGAGATACGCAGTATTTT. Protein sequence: CASSRQEGDTQYF.

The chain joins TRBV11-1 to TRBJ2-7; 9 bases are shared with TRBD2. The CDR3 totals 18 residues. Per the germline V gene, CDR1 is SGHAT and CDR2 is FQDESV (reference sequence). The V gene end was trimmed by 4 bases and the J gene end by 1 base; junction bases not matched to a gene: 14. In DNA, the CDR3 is TGTGCCAGCAGCTCGCTAACCGGGACTAGCACCCAATCCTACGAGCAGTACTTC. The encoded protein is CASSSLTGTSTQSYEQYF.

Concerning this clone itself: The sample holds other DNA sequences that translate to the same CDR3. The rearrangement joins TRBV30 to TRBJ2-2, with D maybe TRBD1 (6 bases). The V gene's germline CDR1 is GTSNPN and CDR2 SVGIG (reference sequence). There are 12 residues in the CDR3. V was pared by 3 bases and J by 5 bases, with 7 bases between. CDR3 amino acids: CAWRRGTGELFF. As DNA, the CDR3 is TGTGCCTGGAGGAGGGGGACCGGGGAGCTGTTTTTT.

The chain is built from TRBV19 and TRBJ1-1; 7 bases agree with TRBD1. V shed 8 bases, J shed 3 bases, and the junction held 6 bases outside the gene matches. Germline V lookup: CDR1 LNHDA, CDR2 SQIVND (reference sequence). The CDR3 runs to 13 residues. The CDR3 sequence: CASYDRAYTEAFF. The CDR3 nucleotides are TGTGCCAGTTATGACAGGGCCTACACTGAAGCTTTCTTT.

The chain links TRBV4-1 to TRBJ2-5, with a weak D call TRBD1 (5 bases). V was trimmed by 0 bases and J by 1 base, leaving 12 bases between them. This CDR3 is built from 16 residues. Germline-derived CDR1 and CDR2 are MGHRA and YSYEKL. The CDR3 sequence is CASSQDLGQGQETQYF. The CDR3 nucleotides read TGCGCCAGCAGCCAAGATCTGGGTCAGGGCCAAGAGACCCAGTACTTC.